This T cell receptor beta chain was captured in a study of cytomegalovirus exposure and HLA in healthy donors. V was trimmed by 4 bases and J by 5 bases, leaving 11 bases between them. Germline-derived CDR1 and CDR2 are SNHLY and FYNNEI. This CDR3 spans 13 amino acids. The PCR was carried out with 60 Vbeta primers and 13 Jbeta primers. Clones were sequenced by immunoSEQ multiplex PCR, and TCRdb holds only the in-frame ones, with some missing. The sample has about 120,000 clones, roughly 80% seen once; the top ten hold 1.4% to 1.5%. Donors had nominal health at sampling but likely had unrecorded immune exposures.

The sample comprised PBMCs. The gene calls are TRBV2 and TRBJ1-1; D is ambiguous. This TCR was sampled from a woman aged 18-29 years in good health and CMV-seronegative. The CDR3 spells CASSAPEGTEAFF. The CDR3 DNA sequence: TGTGCCAGCAGTGCTCCGGAGGGTACTGAAGCTTTCTTT.